Listed below are T cell receptor beta chains from one sample, sequenced in a study of cytomegalovirus exposure and HLA in healthy donors. Assay used: immunoSEQ multiplex PCR; TCRdb lists only in-frame clones, some missing. This sample has approximately 170,000 clones, with about 88% found just once. Sequenced: PBMCs. The receptors were gathered from a man aged 25-45 years in good health and CMV-seropositive. Both conserved end residues are part of each CDR3. Some rows mark clone size as missing; the rest say once, few, many or name a class of expanded clone.

clone_size j_call v_call cdr3_aa
. TRBJ2-1 TRBV7-3 CASSPLPPPIGEHNEQFF
few TRBJ1-1 TRBV19 CASSLDVSGTEAFF
. TRBJ2-1 TRBV7-9 CASTWGGPNEQFF
. TRBJ2-4 TRBV6-5 CASSYRAGVSNIQYF
. TRBJ1-3 TRBV6-5 CASVSSGNTIYF
. TRBJ2-7 TRBV19 CASSKGLIYPHEQYF
. TRBJ2-2 TRBV10-3 CATSPSTGRYGELFF
. TRBJ1-4 TRBV7-8 CASSRSPGGFNEKLFF
. TRBJ1-5 TRBV6-5 CASSTDRGNQPQHF
. TRBJ2-2 TRBV11-3 CASSPQGNRHTGELFF
. TRBJ1-4 TRBV11-2 CASRLAGLAGNEKLFF
. . TRBV7-6 CASSLFEQSSYEQYF
once TRBJ1-2 TRBV7-9 CSSSRLGRGYTF
. TRBJ2-3 TRBV7-2 CASSLAPKGRGYTQYF
. TRBJ2-5 TRBV4-2 CASSPGDSAGTQETQYF
once TRBJ1-4 TRBV15 CATSRVPSEKLFF
. TRBJ2-3 TRBV4-2 CASSRGTQLASTDTQYF
. TRBJ2-1 TRBV7-2 CASSRRTGTSGPNEQFF
. TRBJ2-1 TRBV9 CASSVAVTPPRNEQFF
. TRBJ2-7 TRBV9 CASSVGPGGYEQYF
. TRBJ2-3 TRBV27 CASSYGTGNTDTQYF
. TRBJ2-5 TRBV4-2 CASSRTGTSQETQYF
. TRBJ2-5 TRBV7-9 CASSLARDQETQYF
. TRBJ1-1 TRBV19 CASSKQMNTEAFF
. TRBJ2-1 TRBV2 CASRPGLAGDDEQFF
few TRBJ2-2 TRBV6-5 CASSSPTGRPGELFF